A single sample gave rise to the 27 T cell receptor beta chains below, sequenced in a study of Tregs in tolerant kidney transplant recipients. Sequencing used immunoSEQ multiplex PCR; TCRdb keeps in-frame clones, though not all of them. This sample's table has under 30,000 clones. Related graft donors supplied nonmyeloablative bone marrow transplants, and mixed chimerism was transient. Sample: CD4+ T cells from blood (PBMCs), taken 6 months after the transplant. Receptor source: a human patient who received a combined kidney and bone marrow transplant. Some T cells may have come from the graft donor.

The DNA read from the CDR3 is TGTGCCAGCTCACCACCCGGACAGCGCAATGAG. It encodes CASSPPGQRNE. The complete CDR3 protein is CASSPPGQRNEQFF. This chain joins TRBV18 and TRBJ2-1, with D tentatively TRBD1 (6 bases). The missing CDR3 end, 3 residues past where the read stops, is filled in from the germline J gene. Germline V gene data show CDR1 as KGHSH and CDR2 as LQKENI. The ends were cut back, 0 bases at V and 6 bases at J, with 9 bases in the middle. This CDR3 region has 14 residues.

Concerning this clone itself: From the germline J gene comes the end of the CDR3, since the read stops 3 residues before it. The gene calls are TRBV19 and TRBJ2-2, with 8 bases aligning to TRBD1. After removal of 6 bases from V and 8 bases from J, the junction contained 14 bases not matched to a gene. Per germline, CDR1 LNHDA and CDR2 SQIVND (reference sequence). This CDR3 contains 16 residues. CDR3 protein: CASSRRRGLVNGELFF. CDR3 bases read: TGTGCCAGTAGCCGGCGCAGGGGGCTCGTAAATGGGGAG.

Concerning this clone itself: The sequence runs out 3 residues before the end of the CDR3; the remainder is reconstructed from the germline J gene. The rearrangement joins TRBV20-1 to TRBJ1-5, with a possible D match to TRBD1 (5 bases). The CDR3 covers 13 residues. Deletions cut 4 bases from V and 1 base from J, with 8 bases between. The V gene's germline CDR1 is DFQATT and CDR2 SNEGSKA (reference sequence). CDR3 bases read: TGCAGTGCTACCTCAGGGAGCAATCAGCCC. Its translation is CSATSGSNQP. The entire CDR3 is CSATSGSNQPQHF.

Remarks on this clone: The observed sequence ends 3 residues before the CDR3 terminus, with the missing tail filled in from the germline J gene. This chain uses TRBV29-1 with TRBJ2-3; a possible D gene is TRBD1 (5 bases). This CDR3 has 13 amino acids. V was shortened by 4 bases and J by 5 bases, with 13 bases between the two germline ends. Germline CDR1 reads SQVTM; CDR2 reads ANQGSEA. The CDR3 DNA, read in part, is TGCAGCGTTGCGTTTACAGGTATAGATACG. Translated, it gives CSVAFTGIDT. The whole CDR3 protein reads CSVAFTGIDTQYF.

Concerning this clone itself: The CDR3 end lies 3 residues beyond the end of the read and is filled in from the germline J gene. The chain employs TRBV19 and TRBJ1-4; 7 bases agree with TRBD1. The J segment lost 8 bases and the V segment lost 6 bases, leaving 12 bases of the junction unmatched. Germline-derived CDR1 and CDR2 are LNHDA and SQIVND (reference sequence). The CDR3 covers 15 residues. CDR3 protein: CASRTLGGGREKLFF. CDR3 DNA (partial): TGTGCCAGTAGAACTTTAGGAGGGGGCAGGGAAAAA. The full variable domain, completed using reference TRBV19 and TRBJ1-4, is DGGITQSPKYLFRKEGQNVTLSCEQNLNHDAMYWYRQDPGQGLRLIYYSQIVNDFQKGDIAEGYSVSREKKESFPLTVTSAQKNPTAFYLCASRTLGGGREKLFFGSGTQLSVL.

Remarks on this clone: The DNA ends 3 residues before the CDR3 does, and the rest of the CDR3 is filled in from the germline J gene. The V call is TRBV11-2, the J call TRBJ2-2; TRBD2 matches 8 bases. There are 15 residues in the CDR3. V shed 6 bases, J shed 4 bases, and the junction held 7 bases outside the gene matches. CDR1 SGHAT and CDR2 FQNNGV come from the germline V gene. The sequenced CDR3 bases are TGTGCCAGCAGTTCCGGGACTAGTGGCACCGGGGAG. The encoded protein is CASSSGTSGTGE. The entire CDR3 is CASSSGTSGTGELFF.

The CDR3 here is CSAREQGGSYNEQFF. The DNA read from the CDR3 is TGCAGTGCTAGAGAACAGGGGGGTTCCTACAATGAG. V is TRBV20-1 and J is TRBJ2-1; 8 bases fit TRBD1. The CDR3 end falls 3 residues outside the read, so it is completed with the germline J gene. The trim removed 0 bases at V and 1 base at J, leaving 2 bases unmatched. The germline V gene encodes CDR1 DFQATT and CDR2 SNEGSKA (reference sequence). This CDR3 spans 15 amino acids.

Comment on this clone: From the germline J gene comes the end of the CDR3, since the read stops 3 residues before it. This chain links TRBV18 with TRBJ1-1, with 10 bases lining up with TRBD1. Trimming at V came to 5 bases and at J to 4 bases, leaving 4 bases not matched to a gene. There are 14 residues in the CDR3. Germline V gene data show CDR1 as KGHSH and CDR2 as LQKENI. CDR3 DNA, as far as it was read: TGTGCCAGCTCAGCCGGACAGGGGGGCACTGAA. As protein: CASSAGQGGTE. The CDR3 in its entirety is CASSAGQGGTEAFF.

As for this clone: With the read ending 3 residues before the CDR3 end, the germline J gene is used to fill in that end. This chain joins TRBV20-1 and TRBJ2-5, with D maybe TRBD2 (6 bases). The CDR3 runs to 13 residues. V was pared by 5 bases and J by 5 bases, with 15 bases between. The germline V gene encodes CDR1 DFQATT and CDR2 SNEGSKA (reference sequence). The DNA read from the CDR3 is TGCAGTGCTCCTGCGAACAGCGGGGAGACC. Protein: CSAPANSGET. The whole CDR3 sequence is CSAPANSGETQYF.

Incomplete CDR3 DNA: TGCAGTGCTAGAGATACTGGGATAGGGCGGGAGAGCACCGGGGAG. Its translation is CSARDTGIGRESTGE. The full-length CDR3 reads as CSARDTGIGRESTGELFF. V usage is TRBV20-1 and J usage is TRBJ2-2; 7 bases agree with TRBD2. The read ends 3 residues early relative to the CDR3; the germline J gene fills the gap. Unmatched junction bases numbered 14, after V lost 0 bases and J lost 4 bases. The CDR3 length is 18 residues. Germline-derived CDR1 and CDR2 are DFQATT and SNEGSKA (reference sequence).

Note on this clone: Sequencing ends 3 residues short of the CDR3 end; the germline J gene provides the rest. The chain carries TRBV6-1 and TRBJ2-5; TRBD2 matches at 7 bases. The junction had 5 bases not matched to a gene; V was cut back by 4 bases and J by 3 bases. CDR1 and CDR2 from the germline V gene are MNHNS and SASEGT. CDR3 length equals 14 residues. The sequenced part of the CDR3 DNA is TGTGCCAGCAGTGGGGCGGGAGTTGAAGAGACC. It translates to CASSGAGVEET. The CDR3 in full is CASSGAGVEETQYF.

A note on this clone: With the read ending 3 residues before the CDR3 end, the germline J gene is used to fill in that end. The rearrangement uses TRBV11-2 and TRBJ1-4, with D perhaps TRBD1 (6 bases). Trimming took 5 bases from V and 8 from J, leaving 18 bases between them. In germline, CDR1 is SGHAT, CDR2 FQNNGV. This CDR3 has 15 amino acids. CDR3 DNA (partial): TGTGCCAGCAGCCCCCCAGGGGCAGGGTTCGAAAAA. The encoded protein is CASSPPGAGFEK. The full CDR3 protein is CASSPPGAGFEKLFF.

Regarding this clone: The read is 3 residues too short to cover the CDR3 end, so that end is filled in from the germline J gene. The J gene is TRBJ1-2, the V gene TRBV7-7; TRBD1 agrees at 7 bases. Germline CDR1 and CDR2: SSHAT and FNYEAQ (reference sequence). This CDR3 is built from 17 residues. The V gene end was trimmed by 4 bases and the J gene end by 3 bases; junction bases not matched to a gene: 14. Incomplete CDR3 DNA: TGTGCCAGCAGCTCCCCACGACAGGGCGATATGGACTATGGC. Its protein product is CASSSPRQGDMDYG. The CDR3 as a whole reads CASSSPRQGDMDYGYTF.

Of note for this clone: The read stops 3 residues short of the end of the CDR3; the missing end is completed from the germline J gene. The rearrangement links TRBV2 to TRBJ2-7, with TRBD1 matching over 7 bases. The CDR3 consists of 15 residues. The junction had 5 bases not matched to a gene; V was cut back by 3 bases and J by 0 bases. Germline CDR1 and CDR2: SNHLY and FYNNEI. This chain's CDR3 is CASSEVDRSSYEQYF. CDR3 DNA (partial): TGTGCCAGCAGTGAGGTGGACAGGAGCTCCTACGAG.

Comment on this clone: The read ends 3 residues before the CDR3 terminus; that terminus is restored from the germline J gene. The chain couples TRBV18 to TRBJ2-1, with D unclear. The ends were cut back, 3 bases at V and 4 bases at J, with 10 bases in the middle. CDR1 and CDR2 (germline): KGHSH, LQKENI. The CDR3 length is 14 residues. The CDR3 spells CASSPGSIYNEQFF. The sequenced CDR3 bases are TGTGCCAGCTCACCGGGCAGCATATACAATGAG.

Concerning this clone itself: The CDR3 goes on 3 residues after the read ends, and that part is filled in from the germline J gene. The chain links TRBV20-1 to TRBJ2-2, with 7 positions matching TRBD2. This CDR3 has 13 residues. Germline V CDR1 and CDR2: DFQATT, SNEGSKA (reference sequence). The part of the CDR3 DNA that was read is TGCAGGGGGGGGGACGCGAACACCGGGGAG. Protein product: CRGGDANTGE. The whole CDR3 region reads CRGGDANTGELFF.

As regards this clone: The read gets to within 3 residues of the CDR3 end, and the germline J gene fills in the rest. The chain combines TRBV11-2 with TRBJ2-1; TRBD1 matches at 8 bases. The CDR3 has 14 amino acids. Germline CDR1 reads SGHAT; CDR2 reads FQNNGV. The V and J ends lost 1 base and 9 bases, in that order; junction bases with no gene match: 5. CDR3 in amino acids: CASSLGQGAIEQFF. The DNA read from the CDR3 is TGTGCCAGCAGCTTAGGGCAGGGGGCAATTGAG.

In terms of frequency, this clone is medium-sized (0.01 to 0.1%). The CDR3 end is not reached by the read, which stops 3 residues before it; the germline J gene fills it in. The chain joins TRBV7-9 to TRBJ1-3; no reliable D call. Trimming pared 1 base from V and 2 bases from J, leaving 6 bases between. The CDR3 runs to 14 residues. Germline V gene sequence: CDR1 SEHNR, CDR2 FQNEAQ (reference sequence). This chain's CDR3 is CASSLGQTGNTIYF. The sequenced CDR3 bases are TGTGCCAGCAGCTTAGGGCAAACTGGAAACACC.

About this clone itself: The read finishes 3 residues shy of the CDR3 end, and the germline J gene is used to complete it. The chain employs TRBV6-2 or TRBV6-3 and TRBJ2-3; the match to TRBD2 covers 15 bases. V was pared by 6 bases and J by 4 bases, with 8 bases of the junction left unmatched. The length of the CDR3 is 17 residues. Germline V CDR1 and CDR2: MNHEY, SVGEGT. CDR3: CASRKAGTSGGPDTQYF. The covered CDR3 bases are TGTGCCAGCAGAAAGGCCGGGACTAGCGGGGGGCCAGATACG.

With regard to this clone: Read coverage stops 3 residues before the CDR3 terminus; the germline J gene supplies the remainder. The chain has TRBV2 and TRBJ2-3, with D possibly matching TRBD2 (6 bases). This CDR3 contains 13 residues. Germline V CDR1 and CDR2: SNHLY, FYNNEI. V lost 8 bases to trimming and J lost 2 bases, with 11 bases between them. The CDR3 here is CASSGDLTDTQYF. The part of the CDR3 DNA that was read is TGTGCCAGCTCGGGGGACCTCACAGATACG.

The sequenced CDR3 bases are TGCAGCGTTATGAGGGGGAGGGTAACTGAA. Protein product: CSVMRGRVTE. The whole CDR3 reads CSVMRGRVTEAFF. The chain employs TRBV29-1 and TRBJ1-1, with D maybe TRBD1 (6 bases). From the germline J gene comes the end of the CDR3, since the read stops 3 residues before it. The CDR3 length is 13 residues. Between the trimmed V and J ends, which lost 5 bases and 5 bases, there was a span of 15 bases. The germline V gene has CDR1 SQVTM and CDR2 ANQGSEA.

The part of the CDR3 DNA that was read is TGTGCCAGCAGCCAGGGACTAGCGGGGACCTACGAG. It yields the protein CASSQGLAGTYE. The whole CDR3 reads CASSQGLAGTYEQYF. The chain recombines TRBV6-2 or TRBV6-3 with TRBJ2-7; 13 bases match TRBD2. The CDR3 extends 3 residues past the end of the read, so its final part is completed from the germline J gene. This CDR3 region has 15 residues. After removal of 6 bases from V and 2 bases from J, the junction contained 4 bases not matched to a gene. CDR1 is MNHEY, CDR2 SVGEGT, per germline.

Details on this clone: The CDR3 is cut off 3 residues early in the read; its end comes from the germline J gene. The chain links TRBV29-1 to TRBJ2-5; unclear D gene. Germline V CDR1 and CDR2: SQVTM, ANQGSEA. V was cut by 1 base and J by 0 bases, with 6 bases left in between. This CDR3 region has 13 residues. The CDR3 DNA, read in part, is TGCAGCGTTGAAGTCACTTACCAAGAGACC. Translation gives CSVEVTYQET. Given in full, the CDR3 is CSVEVTYQETQYF.

About this clone itself: From the germline J gene comes the end of the CDR3, since the read stops 3 residues before it. The J gene is TRBJ1-2, the V gene TRBV2, with D uncertain. The V and J ends lost 6 bases and 2 bases respectively, with 16 bases between them. CDR1 SNHLY and CDR2 FYNNEI come from the germline V gene. The CDR3 runs to 15 residues. CDR3 region: CASSPDNSPNYGYTF. CDR3 bases read: TGTGCCAGCAGCCCCGACAACTCCCCGAACTATGGC.

Notes on this clone: The CDR3 is cut off 3 residues early in the read; its end comes from the germline J gene. The V call is TRBV7-9, the J call TRBJ1-2, with 8 bases identical to TRBD1. The germline gives CDR1 SEHNR, CDR2 FQNEAQ (reference sequence). The CDR3 sequence is 15 residues long. Partial CDR3 DNA: TGTGCCAGCAGTTCCCTCGCAGGGGGCGCGGGGGGC. Translating gives CASSSLAGGAGG. The complete CDR3 protein is CASSSLAGGAGGYTF.

Turning to this clone: The CDR3 goes on 3 residues after the read ends, and that part is filled in from the germline J gene. The rearrangement uses TRBV20-1 and TRBJ1-2; D remains unclear. Deletions cut 2 bases from V and 5 bases from J, with 15 bases between. In germline, CDR1 is DFQATT, CDR2 SNEGSKA (reference sequence). The CDR3 contains 14 residues. The CDR3 protein is CSARSPGALYGYTF. Incomplete CDR3 DNA: TGCAGTGCTAGATCTCCAGGTGCTCTTTATGGC.

Points on this clone: The read is 3 residues too short to cover the CDR3 end, so that end is filled in from the germline J gene. The chain employs TRBV12-5 and TRBJ2-5, with a tentative D call TRBD1 (5 bases). V lost 0 bases and J lost 6, with 5 bases in between. Germline CDR1 and CDR2: LGHNT and FRNRAP. The CDR3 length is 12 residues. CDR3 sequence: CASGLVGQTQYF. The covered CDR3 bases are TGTGCTAGTGGTTTGGTGGGGCAGACC.